The entry that follows covers one TCR beta chain sequence. Combining a sample-barcoded 5' primer with a J-beta primer mix, a second PCR ran for roughly 6 to 11 cycles. Every cDNA was tagged by a template-switch adaptor with 12 random nucleotides. The yield of each sample was at least 2.5 million CDR3-containing paired-end reads. TCRdb recomputed calls from the 5' RACE reads with MiXCR, one row per CDR3 protein. The sample holds under 2 million distinct CDR3 sequences, about 35% seen once. This sample was included in a study of blood T cells in healthy people across ages. Germline lookup yields CDR1 SGHRS and CDR2 YFSETQ. Trimming cost V 4 bases and J 1 base; bases outside gene matches: 6. This CDR3 has 18 amino acids.

The sequenced sample consisted of blood. This rearrangement joins TRBV5-1 to TRBJ2-2, with 14 positions matching TRBD2. This clonotype originated in a woman between 25 and 40 years old in good health. The CDR3 loop is CASSPGLAGALNTGELFF. The CDR3 coding sequence is TGCGCCAGCAGCCCGGGACTAGCGGGGGCCCTGAACACCGGGGAGCTGTTTTTT.